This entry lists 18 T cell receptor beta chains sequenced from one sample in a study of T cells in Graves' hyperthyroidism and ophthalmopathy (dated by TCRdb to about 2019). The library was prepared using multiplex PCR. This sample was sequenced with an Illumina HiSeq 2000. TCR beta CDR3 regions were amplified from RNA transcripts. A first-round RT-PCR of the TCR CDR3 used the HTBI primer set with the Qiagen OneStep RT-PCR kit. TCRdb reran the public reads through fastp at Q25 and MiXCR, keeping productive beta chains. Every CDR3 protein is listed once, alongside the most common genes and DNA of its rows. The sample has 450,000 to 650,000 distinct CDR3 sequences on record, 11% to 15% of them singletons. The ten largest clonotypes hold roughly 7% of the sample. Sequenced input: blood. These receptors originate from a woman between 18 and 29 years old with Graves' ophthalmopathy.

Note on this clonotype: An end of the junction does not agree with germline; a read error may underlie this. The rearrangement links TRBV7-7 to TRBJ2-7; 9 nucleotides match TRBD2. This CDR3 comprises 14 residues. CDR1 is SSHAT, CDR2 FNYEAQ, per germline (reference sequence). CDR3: CASSRGGLADEQYF. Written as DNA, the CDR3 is TGTGCTAGCAGCAGAGGGGGACTAGCAGACGAGCAGTACTTC.

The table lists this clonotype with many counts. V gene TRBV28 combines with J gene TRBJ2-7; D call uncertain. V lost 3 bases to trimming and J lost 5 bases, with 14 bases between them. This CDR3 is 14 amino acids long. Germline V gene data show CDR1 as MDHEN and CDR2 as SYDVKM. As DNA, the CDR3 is TGTGCCAGCAGTTTTAGAGTATCTTACGACGAGCAGTACTTC. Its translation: CASSFRVSYDEQYF.

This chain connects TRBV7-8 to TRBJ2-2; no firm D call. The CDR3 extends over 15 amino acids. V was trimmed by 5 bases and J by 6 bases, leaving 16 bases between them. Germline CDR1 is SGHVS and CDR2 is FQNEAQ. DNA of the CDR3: TGTGCCAGCAGCGTTTCGGCCGGAAACGCCGGGGAGCTGTTTTTT. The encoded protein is CASSVSAGNAGELFF.

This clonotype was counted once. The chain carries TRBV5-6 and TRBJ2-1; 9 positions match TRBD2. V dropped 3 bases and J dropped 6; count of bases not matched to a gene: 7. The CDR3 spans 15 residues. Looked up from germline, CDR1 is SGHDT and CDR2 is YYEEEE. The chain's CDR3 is CASSWRASGVNEQFF. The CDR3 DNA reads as TGTGCCAGCAGCTGGAGGGCTAGCGGGGTCAATGAGCAGTTCTTC. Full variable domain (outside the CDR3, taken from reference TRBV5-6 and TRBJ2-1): DAGVTQSPTHLIKTRGQQVTLRCSPKSGHDTVSWYQQALGQGPQFIFQYYEEEERQRGNFPDRFSGHQFPNYSSELNVNALLLGDSALYLCASSWRASGVNEQFFGPGTRLTVL.

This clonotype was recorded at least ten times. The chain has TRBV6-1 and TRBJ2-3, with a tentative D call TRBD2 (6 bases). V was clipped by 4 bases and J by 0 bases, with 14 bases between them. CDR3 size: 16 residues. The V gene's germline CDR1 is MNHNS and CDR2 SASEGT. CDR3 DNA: TGTGCCAGCAGTGTTCTATCGGGGAGGAGCACAGATACGCAGTATTTT. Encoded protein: CASSVLSGRSTDTQYF.

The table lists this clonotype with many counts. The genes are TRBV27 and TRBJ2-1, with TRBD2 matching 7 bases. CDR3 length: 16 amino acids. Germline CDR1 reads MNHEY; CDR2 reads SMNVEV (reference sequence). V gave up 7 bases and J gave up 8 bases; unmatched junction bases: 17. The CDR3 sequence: CASTLNGGSLRDEQFF. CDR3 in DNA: TGTGCCAGCACCCTAAACGGCGGGAGTTTGAGGGATGAGCAGTTCTTC.

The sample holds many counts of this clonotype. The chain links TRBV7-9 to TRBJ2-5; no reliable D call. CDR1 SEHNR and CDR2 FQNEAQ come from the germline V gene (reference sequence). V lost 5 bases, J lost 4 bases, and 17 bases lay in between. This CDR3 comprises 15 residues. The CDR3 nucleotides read TGTGCCAGCAGCCCACGCTCCATGGCTAGAGAGACCCAGTACTTC. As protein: CASSPRSMARETQYF.

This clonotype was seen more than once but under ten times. This CDR3 reads CASSPTSGGGWNTQYF. CDR3 bases: TGTGCCAGTAGTCCGACTAGCGGGGGCGGTTGGAATACGCAGTATTTT. The chain joins TRBV19 to TRBJ2-3; 12 nucleotides align to TRBD2. V shed 5 bases, J shed 7 bases, and the junction held 10 bases outside the gene matches. Germline V gene lookup returns CDR1 LNHDA and CDR2 SQIVND (reference sequence). The CDR3 length is 16 residues.

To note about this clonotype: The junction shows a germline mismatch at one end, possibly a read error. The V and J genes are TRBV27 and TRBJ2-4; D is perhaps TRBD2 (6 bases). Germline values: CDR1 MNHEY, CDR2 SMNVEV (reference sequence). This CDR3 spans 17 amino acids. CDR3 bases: TGTGCCAGCAGTTTATCAACAGGCCCACTAGCCAAAGACATTCAGTACTTC. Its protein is CASSLSTGPLAKDIQYF.

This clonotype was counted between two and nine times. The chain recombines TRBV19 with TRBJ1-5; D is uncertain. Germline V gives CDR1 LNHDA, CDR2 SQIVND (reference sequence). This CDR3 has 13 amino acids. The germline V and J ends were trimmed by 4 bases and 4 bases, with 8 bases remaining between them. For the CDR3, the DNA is TGTGCCAGTAGTACGTCCGGGAATCAGCCCCAGCATTTT. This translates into CASSTSGNQPQHF.

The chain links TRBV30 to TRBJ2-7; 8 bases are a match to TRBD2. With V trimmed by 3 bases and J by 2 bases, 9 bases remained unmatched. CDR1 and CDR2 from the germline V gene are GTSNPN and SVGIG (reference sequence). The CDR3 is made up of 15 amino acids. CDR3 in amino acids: CAWSIEAGVPYEQYF. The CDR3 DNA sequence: TGTGCCTGGAGCATCGAAGCGGGAGTCCCCTACGAGCAGTACTTC.

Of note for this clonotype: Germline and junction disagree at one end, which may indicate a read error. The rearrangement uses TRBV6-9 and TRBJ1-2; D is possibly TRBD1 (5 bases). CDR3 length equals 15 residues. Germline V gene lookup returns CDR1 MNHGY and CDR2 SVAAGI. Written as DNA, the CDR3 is TGTGCCGGCAGTTATCCCGGGACTAGGGTTGGCGGCTACACCTTC. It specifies CAGSYPGTRVGGYTF.

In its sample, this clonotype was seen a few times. The CDR3 nucleotides read TGTGCCAGCCAGGGGGCAGGTGGCTACACCTTC. This encodes CASQGAGGYTF. The chain joins TRBV19 to TRBJ1-2, with 8 bases fitting TRBD1. The J segment lost 7 bases and the V segment lost 9 bases, leaving 4 bases of the junction unmatched. There are 11 residues in the CDR3. CDR1 LNHDA and CDR2 SQIVND come from the germline V gene (reference sequence).

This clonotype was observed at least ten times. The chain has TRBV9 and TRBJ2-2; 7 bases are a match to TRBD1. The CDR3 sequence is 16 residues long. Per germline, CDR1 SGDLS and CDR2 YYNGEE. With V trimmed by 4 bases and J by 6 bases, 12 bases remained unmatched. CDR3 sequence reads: CASSLRRGQGPGELFF. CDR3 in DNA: TGTGCCAGCAGCCTTAGAAGGGGGCAGGGTCCCGGGGAGCTGTTTTTT.

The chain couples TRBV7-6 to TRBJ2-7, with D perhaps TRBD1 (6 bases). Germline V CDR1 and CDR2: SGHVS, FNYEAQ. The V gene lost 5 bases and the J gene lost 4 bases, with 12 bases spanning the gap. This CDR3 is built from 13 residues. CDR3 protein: CASSPQGRYEQYF. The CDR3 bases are TGTGCCAGCAGCCCACAGGGCCGGTACGAGCAGTACTTC.

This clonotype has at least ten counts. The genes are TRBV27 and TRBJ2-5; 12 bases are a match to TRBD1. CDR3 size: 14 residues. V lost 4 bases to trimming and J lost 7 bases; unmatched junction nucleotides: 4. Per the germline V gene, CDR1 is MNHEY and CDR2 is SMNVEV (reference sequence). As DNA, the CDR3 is TGTGCCAGCAGTTCCGGGACAGGGGGCACGACCCAGTACTTC. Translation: CASSSGTGGTTQYF.

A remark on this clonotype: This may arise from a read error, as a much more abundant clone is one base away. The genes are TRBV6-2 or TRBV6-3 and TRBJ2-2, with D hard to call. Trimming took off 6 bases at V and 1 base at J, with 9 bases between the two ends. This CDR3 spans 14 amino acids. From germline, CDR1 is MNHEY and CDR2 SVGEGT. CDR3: CASSKTRNTGELFF. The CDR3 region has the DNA TGTGCCAGCAGCAAAACAAGGAACACCGGGGAGCTGTTTTTT.

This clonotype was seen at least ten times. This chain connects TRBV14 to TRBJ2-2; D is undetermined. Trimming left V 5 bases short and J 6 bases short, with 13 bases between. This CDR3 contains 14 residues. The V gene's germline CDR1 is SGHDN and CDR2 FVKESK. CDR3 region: CASSLQPRAGELFF. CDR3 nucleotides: TGTGCCAGCAGCTTGCAACCTCGCGCCGGGGAGCTGTTTTTT. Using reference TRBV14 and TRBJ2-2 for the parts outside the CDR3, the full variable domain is EAGVTQFPSHSVIEKGQTVTLRCDPISGHDNLYWYRRVMGKEIKFLLHFVKESKQDESGMPNNRFLAERTGGTYSTLKVQPAELEDSGVYFCASSLQPRAGELFFGEGSRLTVL.